The 10 T cell receptor beta chains below come from one sample, sequenced in a study of human T cells and chemical hapten exposure. Each CDR3 protein gets one entry after TCRdb re-called the RACE reads with MiXCR. The sample records 95,000 to 150,000 distinct CDR3 sequences, roughly 14% being singletons. The time point was: pre-sensitization, week 0. Stated treatment: therapeutic diphenylcyclopropenone sensitization with weekly scalp DPC. Sequenced here: whole blood, sampled in connection with sensitization to the hapten diphenylcyclopropenone (DPC). Source of these receptors: a woman aged 18-30 years with alopecia areata. Some clones in this sample may be carry-over from other donors' samples.

V is TRBV7-2 and J is TRBJ2-5; D gene ambiguous. This CDR3 is 12 amino acids long. Germline lookup yields CDR1 SGHTA and CDR2 FQGNSA. With 0 bases removed from V and 5 bases from J, the gap between germline ends came to 4 bases. The CDR3 bases are TGTGCCAGCAGCTTAGCTCTGGAGACCCAGTACTTC. Its translation is CASSLALETQYF.

This clonotype has ten or more counts. This chain joins TRBV29-1 and TRBJ1-2; no firm D call. The CDR3 runs to 12 residues. V was shortened by 4 bases and J by 4 bases, with 10 bases between the two germline ends. CDR1 is SQVTM, CDR2 ANQGSEA, per germline. The CDR3 coding sequence is TGCAGCGTTGCCGAACCGATCTATGGCTACACCTTC. Translation: CSVAEPIYGYTF.

This chain links TRBV20-1 with TRBJ2-1; D is undetermined. V was pared by 7 bases and J by 4 bases, with 17 bases between. Germline-derived CDR1 and CDR2 are DFQATT and SNEGSKA (reference sequence). The CDR3 length is 14 residues. The CDR3 loop reads CSVLARAAYNEQFF. Written as DNA, the CDR3 is TGCAGTGTCTTGGCCCGGGCGGCGTACAATGAGCAGTTCTTC.

The chain carries TRBV7-6 and TRBJ2-2; D uncertain. Germline V lookup: CDR1 SGHVS, CDR2 FNYEAQ. CDR3 length: 13 residues. Trimming pared 1 base from V and 7 bases from J, leaving 7 bases between. The CDR3 DNA reads TGTGCCAGCAGCTTAGTGCCTGGCGGGGAGCTGTTTTTT. Its protein is CASSLVPGGELFF.

This clonotype has a handful of counts. V and J are TRBV2 and TRBJ2-7; TRBD1 is a possible D gene (6 bases). The V gene lost 6 bases and the J gene lost 0 bases, with 12 bases spanning the gap. The CDR3 spans 14 residues. Germline V gene data show CDR1 as SNHLY and CDR2 as FYNNEI. In DNA form, the CDR3 reads TGTGCCAGCAGGGCCCAGGGGTCCTCCTACGAGCAGTACTTC. Protein: CASRAQGSSYEQYF.

Ten or more counts support this clonotype. This chain connects TRBV2 to TRBJ1-6; 7 nucleotides align to TRBD1. CDR1 is SNHLY, CDR2 FYNNEI, per germline. The trim removed 7 bases at V and 13 bases at J, leaving 16 bases unmatched. The CDR3 runs to 15 residues. CDR3 sequence (DNA): TGTGCCAGCACAGAAGAGGGGGCGGAAAGAACCCCCCTCCACTTT. Encoded protein: CASTEEGAERTPLHF.

V and J are TRBV6-5 and TRBJ1-2; tentatively, D is TRBD1 (5 bases). V gave up 2 bases and J gave up 7 bases, with 11 bases separating them. Per germline, CDR1 MNHEY and CDR2 SVGAGI. The CDR3 extends over 13 amino acids. DNA for the CDR3: TGTGCCAGCAGTTACGGGGCAGAATCTGGCTACACCTTC. It translates to CASSYGAESGYTF.

This clonotype has just a few counts. The CDR3 spells CASSLSAGGEGDGYTF. CDR3 sequence (DNA): TGTGCCAGCAGCTTGTCCGCGGGAGGTGAAGGGGACGGCTACACCTTC. The genes are TRBV5-5 and TRBJ1-2; maybe TRBD1 (5 bases). V shed 1 base and J shed 8 bases, with 21 bases lying between them. Germline CDR1 and CDR2: SGHKS and YYEKEE (reference sequence). CDR3 length: 16 residues.

The rearrangement links TRBV5-1 to TRBJ2-6, with D uncertain. Germline CDR1 is SGHRS and CDR2 is YFSETQ. Trimming took off 4 bases at V and 0 bases at J, with 5 bases between the two ends. The CDR3 length is 14 residues. The CDR3 region is CASSGDSGANVLTF. The CDR3 bases are TGCGCCAGCAGCGGGGACTCTGGGGCCAACGTCCTGACTTTC.

The sample holds many counts of this clonotype. V and J are TRBV7-9 and TRBJ2-1; D call uncertain. CDR1 SEHNR and CDR2 FQNEAQ come from the germline V gene (reference sequence). Trimming removed 1 base at V and 2 bases at J, with 3 bases between. The CDR3 contains 13 residues. The CDR3 loop reads CASSLGAYNEQFF. The DNA for the CDR3 is TGTGCCAGCAGCTTAGGGGCCTACAATGAGCAGTTCTTC.